Listed here are 17 T cell receptor beta chains from one sample, sequenced in a study of blood T cell repertoires in COVID-19. Sequencing used immunoSEQ multiplex PCR; TCRdb keeps in-frame clones, though not all of them. The profile shows 130,000 to 150,000 clones, around 89% of them singletons. Sequencing input: peripheral blood. These receptors originate from a woman aged 55-69 years with active COVID-19.

This clone has just one count. This chain uses TRBV29-1 with TRBJ2-7, with TRBD2 identical over 12 bases. The CDR3 totals 13 residues. After removal of 4 bases from V and 3 bases from J, the junction contained 1 base not matched to a gene. Germline CDR1 SQVTM, CDR2 ANQGSEA. CDR3 nucleotide sequence: TGCAGCGTTGTGACTAGCGGGAGCTACGAGCAGTACTTC. Its protein is CSVVTSGSYEQYF.

This rearrangement joins TRBV3-1 (or the pseudogene TRBV3-2) to TRBJ2-7; D is unresolved. V dropped 4 bases and J dropped 7 bases, with 8 bases sitting between them. CDR3 length equals 11 residues. Germline V gives CDR1 LGHDT, CDR2 YNNKEL (reference sequence). This CDR3 is CASSRYMEQYF. CDR3 in DNA: TGTGCCAGCAGCCGATACATGGAGCAGTACTTC.

The rearrangement links TRBV9 to TRBJ2-3; 7 nucleotides agree with TRBD1. V dropped 3 bases and J dropped 5; count of bases not matched to a gene: 15. The CDR3 runs to 17 residues. Per germline, CDR1 SGDLS and CDR2 YYNGEE. The CDR3 DNA reads as TGTGCCAGCAGCGGTAGAGGGGGCCATAGCGATAGAGATACGCAGTATTTT. Its protein product is CASSGRGGHSDRDTQYF.

The V and J genes are TRBV28 and TRBJ2-7; D gene unclear. The ends were cut back, 8 bases at V and 6 bases at J, with 14 bases in the middle. Germline lookup yields CDR1 MDHEN and CDR2 SYDVKM. The CDR3 consists of 12 residues. DNA for the CDR3: TGTGCCAGCGGAAGGTCGTGGGCCGAGCAGTACTTC. Translation: CASGRSWAEQYF.

The V call is TRBV19, the J call TRBJ1-1; D call uncertain. The CDR3 length is 15 residues. V shed 5 bases and J shed 0 bases, with 13 bases lying between them. Germline lookup yields CDR1 LNHDA and CDR2 SQIVND (reference sequence). The DNA of the CDR3 is TGTGCCAGTAGTGGTCTGCGGCGGTTGAACACTGAAGCTTTCTTT. Protein sequence: CASSGLRRLNTEAFF.

The chain recombines TRBV5-1 with TRBJ2-7, with a tentative D call TRBD2 (6 bases). The length of the CDR3 is 14 residues. V shed 0 bases and J shed 6 bases, with 13 bases lying between them. Germline CDR1 SGHRS, CDR2 YFSETQ. The CDR3 spells CASSLVPSEGEQYF. Written as DNA, the CDR3 is TGCGCCAGCAGCTTGGTCCCTAGCGAGGGCGAGCAGTACTTC.

The gene calls are TRBV19 and TRBJ2-3, with 11 bases that match TRBD1. Germline CDR1 and CDR2: LNHDA and SQIVND (reference sequence). CDR3 length equals 14 residues. Germline trimming cut 4 bases from V and 5 bases from J; bases unmatched to any gene: 2. CDR3 DNA: TGTGCCAGTAGTAGGGGACAGGGGGTAGATACGCAGTATTTT. This gives the protein CASSRGQGVDTQYF.

This chain uses TRBV18 with TRBJ1-3; no reliable D call. Trimming cost V 4 bases and J 4 bases, with 14 bases left between them. CDR1 and CDR2 from the germline V gene are KGHSH and LQKENI. This CDR3 comprises 15 residues. CDR3 amino acids: CASSRLPAAGNTIYF. The CDR3 nucleotides read TGTGCCAGCTCACGGCTTCCTGCGGCCGGAAACACCATATATTTT.

This chain uses TRBV2 with TRBJ1-1; 7 bases align to TRBD1. The V gene end was trimmed by 7 bases and the J gene end by 2 bases; junction bases not matched to a gene: 10. In germline, CDR1 is SNHLY, CDR2 FYNNEI. This CDR3 contains 15 residues. CDR3 nucleotide sequence: TGTGCCAGCATTGAGACAGGGCAGCTAAACACTGAAGCTTTCTTT. It encodes CASIETGQLNTEAFF.

The chain employs TRBV29-1 and TRBJ1-2; D is undetermined. Germline assignment: CDR1 SQVTM and CDR2 ANQGSEA. This CDR3 region has 16 residues. Trimming shortened V by 8 bases and J by 4 bases, and 26 bases separated the two germline ends. The CDR3: CSPNRRGQTGSYGYTF. The CDR3 DNA is TGCAGCCCGAATCGCCGTGGCCAGACGGGATCCTATGGCTACACCTTC.

The V gene is TRBV28, the J gene TRBJ2-1; 10 bases map to TRBD2. Germline V CDR1 and CDR2: MDHEN, SYDVKM. V shed 6 bases and J 9 bases; nucleotides not matched to a gene: 11. The CDR3 is 15 residues long. This chain's CDR3 is CASRRNLAGAGEQFF. CDR3 coding DNA: TGTGCCAGCAGACGAAATCTAGCGGGAGCCGGTGAGCAGTTCTTC.

This chain connects TRBV7-2 to TRBJ2-3; D may be TRBD2 (5 bases). The CDR3 runs to 14 residues. The germline CDR1 and CDR2 sequences are SGHTA and FQGNSA. Trimming left V 2 bases short and J 5 bases short, with 11 bases between. Here the CDR3 reads CASSLSVAKDTQYF. CDR3 bases: TGTGCCAGCAGCTTAAGCGTAGCGAAAGATACGCAGTATTTT.

This chain joins TRBV9 and TRBJ2-7; the match to TRBD1 covers 7 bases. The CDR3 has 15 amino acids. Germline CDR1 reads SGDLS; CDR2 reads YYNGEE. The V and J ends lost 0 bases and 5 bases, in that order; junction bases with no gene match: 8. In DNA, the CDR3 is TGTGCCAGCAGCGTAGCAGGGACAGAGGTTGACGAGCAGTACTTC. It codes for CASSVAGTEVDEQYF.

V is TRBV15 and J is TRBJ2-5; 7 nucleotides match TRBD1. The CDR3 loop spans 14 amino acids. Looked up from germline, CDR1 is LNHNV and CDR2 is YYDKDF (reference sequence). After removal of 6 bases from V and 1 base from J, the junction contained 5 bases not matched to a gene. For the CDR3, the DNA is TGTGCCACCAGGGAAGACAGGGTCCAAGAGACCCAGTACTTC. Amino acid sequence: CATREDRVQETQYF.

CDR3 DNA sequence: TGCGCCAGCAGTGAAGGACGGGGAGCTTCCTACGAGCAGTACTTC. Amino acid sequence: CASSEGRGASYEQYF. The V call is TRBV10-1, the J call TRBJ2-7; D is possibly TRBD2 (5 bases). The CDR3 consists of 15 residues. Germline V gene sequence: CDR1 WNHNN, CDR2 SYGVQD (reference sequence). The ends were cut back, 3 bases at V and 1 base at J, with 13 bases in the middle.

The V gene is TRBV18, the J gene TRBJ2-2; tentative D call: TRBD1 (6 bases). Trimming removed 3 bases from V and 3 bases from J, with 17 bases in between. Per the germline V gene, CDR1 is KGHSH and CDR2 is LQKENI. The CDR3 sequence is 17 residues long. The CDR3 is CASSPPGAGEYTGELFF. For the CDR3, the DNA is TGTGCCAGCTCACCTCCAGGGGCAGGGGAATACACCGGGGAGCTGTTTTTT.

This clone has only one observation. The rearrangement joins TRBV3-1 (or the pseudogene TRBV3-2) to TRBJ1-1; 8 nucleotides align to TRBD1. The germline gives CDR1 LGHDT, CDR2 YNNKEL (reference sequence). V dropped 1 base and J dropped 5; count of bases not matched to a gene: 9. This CDR3 spans 16 amino acids. The DNA of the CDR3 is TGTGCCAGCAGCCAAGTCGTCAGGGGGCCAAGGACTGAAGCTTTCTTT. Its translation: CASSQVVRGPRTEAFF.